This TCR beta chain derives from a study of T-cell reconstitution after alpha-beta-depleted transplantation in children. Study-level points and caveats: It was newly produced T cells that mostly accounted for T-cell counts and diversity one year after transplant. Reported findings indicate that, about two months after transplant, alpha-beta T cells came from several hundred expanded clones, which were derived from non-depleted graft cells. Surviving recipient T cells and thymic progenitors underlay high day-60 TCRbeta diversity in some patients.

A TCRbeta library incorporating unique molecular identifiers was prepared. TCRdb redid the calling of the PCR reads with MiXCR, one entry per CDR3 protein. The sample holds about 640,000 distinct CDR3 sequences, over 10% seen once. This clonotype has more than one count but fewer than ten. What it recognizes is unknown. This clonotype originated in a male patient under 18 who had a stem cell transplant for acute myeloid leukemia, so the T cells may come from the graft donor. This specimen was PBMCs, mostly from graft donor cells, taken 360 days after TCRalphabeta/CD19-depleted stem cell transplant.

CDR3 sequence reads: CSADEGNDTQYF. CDR3 nucleotides: TGCAGTGCGGACGAAGGGAACGATACGCAGTATTTT. This chain links TRBV20-1 with TRBJ2-3; D is ambiguous. This CDR3 has 12 amino acids. Trimming cost V 6 bases and J 6 bases, with 13 bases left between them. The germline V gene has CDR1 DFQATT and CDR2 SNEGSKA (reference sequence).